A selection of T cell receptor beta chains follows, all from one sample in a study of a mutant IDH1 vaccine in newly diagnosed glioma. Their antigen targets remain unknown. Method: immunoSEQ multiplex PCR; TCRdb's copy keeps in-frame clones and lacks some. In the table there are tens of thousands of clones, approximately 90% of which are singletons. This material consisted of PBMCs, taken from a glioma patient whose treatment included an IDH1 peptide vaccine. The receptors originated from a woman between 40 and 50 years old with glioma. CDR3s include the opening cysteine and the closing phenylalanine or tryptophan. Each record gives: D gene, CDR3 length, clone size, J gene, V gene, CDR3 protein, CDR3 DNA. D genes are given only for firm matches. Only some rows state a clone size, as once, few, many or a class for expanded clones.

TRBD2	15	.	TRBJ2-7	TRBV6-5	CASSYSSGVFYEQYF	TGTGCCAGCAGTTACTCCAGCGGGGTATTCTACGAGCAGTACTTC
.	14	.	TRBJ1-4	TRBV9	CASSVGVFGEKLFF	TGTGCCAGCAGCGTAGGGGTTTTTGGCGAAAAACTGTTTTTT
TRBD1	14	.	TRBJ1-1	TRBV6-5	CASSWVTGGTEAFF	TGTGCCAGCAGTTGGGTTACAGGGGGCACTGAAGCTTTCTTT
.	13	.	TRBJ2-5	TRBV6-5	CASSTDRLQTQYF	TGTGCCAGCAGCACCGACAGGCTGCAGACCCAGTACTTC
TRBD1	14	.	TRBJ2-2	TRBV6-1	CASGGQGASGELFF	TGTGCCAGCGGCGGACAGGGGGCCTCCGGGGAGCTGTTTTTT
.	16	.	TRBJ2-6	TRBV18	CASSPPSGPGANVLTF	TGTGCCAGCTCACCACCTTCCGGCCCTGGGGCCAACGTCCTGACTTTC
TRBD1	14	.	TRBJ1-1	TRBV4-1	CASSRRTGIAEAFF	TGCGCCAGCAGCCGCCGGACAGGGATAGCTGAAGCTTTCTTT
.	16	once	TRBJ2-3	TRBV4-2	CASSNRGGAFPDTQYF	TGTGCCAGCAGCAACCGAGGGGGGGCATTCCCAGATACGCAGTATTTT
.	16	.	TRBJ1-5	TRBV4-1	CASSRLPDRFNQPQHF	TGCGCCAGCAGCCGCCTCCCTGACAGGTTCAATCAGCCCCAGCATTTT
.	16	.	TRBJ1-6	TRBV7-9	CASSLGIGQGVSPLHF	TGTGCCAGCAGCTTAGGGATAGGGCAAGGAGTTTCACCCCTCCACTTT
.	14	.	TRBJ1-2	TRBV5-4	CASSLEEGTVGYTF	TGTGCCAGCAGCTTGGAGGAGGGTACCGTTGGCTACACCTTC
TRBD1	11	.	TRBJ1-2	TRBV6-1	CATQQGHGYTF	TGTGCCACACAACAGGGGCACGGCTACACCTTC
TRBD2	16	.	TRBJ2-5	TRBV5-4	CASSLKFAGGRETQYF	TGTGCCAGCAGCTTGAAGTTCGCGGGGGGGCGGGAGACCCAGTACTTC
.	13	.	TRBJ1-2	TRBV2	CASSVESGYGYTF	TGTGCCAGCAGTGTTGAGTCAGGGTATGGCTACACCTTC
TRBD1	15	.	TRBJ1-1	TRBV5-1	CASSIQGFGSTEAFF	TGCGCCAGCAGCATACAGGGGTTTGGGTCCACTGAAGCTTTCTTT
TRBD2	14	.	TRBJ2-1	TRBV5-5	CASSLGLAGNEQFF	TGTGCCAGCAGCCTAGGACTAGCGGGGAATGAGCAGTTCTTC
TRBD2	13	.	TRBJ2-4	TRBV6-5	CASSGGAGNIQYF	TGTGCCAGCAGCGGGGGGGCCGGGAACATTCAGTACTTC
.	15	.	TRBJ1-4	TRBV5-1	CASSLEFATNEKLFF	TGCGCCAGCAGCTTGGAATTCGCAACTAATGAAAAACTGTTTTTT
.	12	few	TRBJ1-1	TRBV5-1	CASSLGRTEAFF	TGCGCCAGCAGCTTGGGGAGGACTGAAGCTTTCTTT
TRBD1	14	.	TRBJ1-1	TRBV5-1	CASSWGQTNTEAFF	TGCGCCAGCAGCTGGGGACAGACCAACACTGAAGCTTTCTTT
.	17	.	TRBJ1-5	TRBV30	CAWSVGRADYSNQPQHF	TGTGCCTGGAGTGTGGGTCGGGCAGACTATAGCAATCAGCCCCAGCATTTT
TRBD2	16	.	TRBJ2-2	TRBV5-1	CASSLAIGLAAGELFF	TGCGCCAGCAGCTTGGCCATTGGACTAGCCGCCGGGGAGCTGTTTTTT
.	15	.	TRBJ2-2	TRBV19	CASSIRTANTGELFF	TGTGCCAGTAGTATTAGGACAGCTAACACCGGGGAGCTGTTTTTT
TRBD1	13	.	TRBJ1-2	TRBV5-3	CARSHLTGAGYTF	TGTGCCAGAAGCCACCTGACAGGGGCCGGCTACACCTTC
.	14	.	TRBJ2-3	TRBV5-1	CASRSYVSTDTQYF	TGCGCCAGCAGATCGTATGTTAGCACAGATACGCAGTATTTT
TRBD2	14	once	TRBJ2-7	TRBV7-9	CASSKGTNTYEQYF	TGTGCCAGCAGCAAGGGGACTAACACCTACGAGCAGTACTTC
.	14	.	TRBJ2-7	TRBV6-1	CASRVQGPTYEQYF	TGTGCCAGCAGAGTACAGGGCCCGACCTACGAGCAGTACTTC
TRBD1	14	.	TRBJ1-1	TRBV5-4	CASSGRGRISEAFF	TGTGCCAGCAGCGGGAGGGGGCGCATCTCTGAAGCTTTCTTT
.	13	.	TRBJ2-1	TRBV6-5	CASSYSMANEQFF	TGTGCCAGCAGTTACTCGATGGCGAATGAGCAGTTCTTC
TRBD1	16	.	TRBJ2-5	TRBV5-1	CASSLGNTGARETQYF	TGCGCCAGCAGCTTAGGGAACACAGGGGCCCGGGAGACCCAGTACTTC
TRBD1	14	once	TRBJ2-1	TRBV4-1	CASSQEGLSGGQFF	TGCGCCAGCAGCCAAGAAGGACTCTCAGGGGGGCAGTTCTTC
TRBD2	14	once	TRBJ2-7	TRBV27	CAAAAGLAGGRQYF	TGTGCCGCAGCAGCGGGACTAGCGGGTGGTAGGCAGTACTTC
.	15	.	TRBJ1-1	TRBV6-5	CASSYSGGADTEAFF	TGTGCCAGCAGTTACTCCGGGGGCGCGGACACTGAAGCTTTCTTT
.	13	.	TRBJ1-5	TRBV30	CAWSRGIQQPQHF	TGTGCCTGGAGTAGGGGGATCCAACAGCCCCAGCATTTT
TRBD2	13	.	TRBJ2-1	TRBV19	CASTLAGYNEQFF	TGTGCCAGTACCCTAGCGGGGTACAATGAGCAGTTCTTC
.	13	.	TRBJ2-7	TRBV7-8	CASSLREGYEQYF	TGTGCCAGCAGCTTAAGAGAGGGCTACGAGCAGTACTTC
TRBD1	16	.	TRBJ1-6	TRBV30	CAWSVHGTEDNSPLHF	TGTGCCTGGAGTGTACACGGGACAGAGGATAATTCACCCCTCCACTTT
.	13	few	TRBJ1-1	TRBV10-2	CASSRPGPDEAFF	TGCGCCAGCAGCCGTCCAGGTCCGGACGAAGCTTTCTTT
.	13	.	TRBJ1-3	TRBV5-6	CASSLYSGNTIYF	TGTGCCAGCAGCTTGTACTCTGGAAACACCATATATTTT
.	14	.	TRBJ1-5	TRBV2	CASSKDLGNQPQHF	TGTGCCAGCAGCAAGGACTTGGGCAATCAGCCCCAGCATTTT
.	15	.	TRBJ1-1	TRBV10-2	CASSESPGRGTEAFF	TGCGCCAGCAGTGAGTCCCCCGGTCGAGGCACTGAAGCTTTCTTT
TRBD1	15	once	TRBJ2-2	TRBV6-9	CASSFDRANTGELFF	TGTGCCAGCAGTTTCGACAGGGCGAACACCGGGGAGCTGTTTTTT
.	11	.	TRBJ2-5	TRBV6-1	CASSELETQYF	TGTGCCAGCAGTGAACTAGAGACCCAGTACTTC